These 12 T cell receptor beta chains came from one sample sequenced in a study of shared clonotypes between healthy human individuals. TCRdb keeps only in-frame clones here, not all; method: immunoSEQ multiplex PCR. The data contain roughly 680,000 clones, over 55% of them seen just once; the ten biggest clones take up approximately 2%. Sequencing was carried out using memory CD4+ T cells sorted from blood. Subset specified: CD45RA-negative fraction. The receptors were sampled from a woman aged 25 to 39 in good health.

This chain joins TRBV6-1 and TRBJ2-7, with 7 bases identical to TRBD2. CDR1 and CDR2 from the germline V gene are MNHNS and SASEGT. The CDR3 is made up of 15 amino acids. Unmatched junction bases numbered 15, after V lost 6 bases and J lost 7 bases. The CDR3 DNA is TGTGCCAGCAGGCGGGACTACCCAAATGTGGGGGAGCAGTACTTC. Translation gives CASRRDYPNVGEQYF.

In this sample, this clone turned up once. V is TRBV5-1 and J is TRBJ2-2; tentatively, D is TRBD2 (5 bases). This CDR3 is 12 amino acids long. Germline CDR1 is SGHRS and CDR2 is YFSETQ. Trimming stripped 6 bases from V and 7 bases from J, with 10 bases between. The CDR3 DNA reads as TGCGCCAGCACCGAAGGAGGCGGGGAGCTGTTTTTT. As protein: CASTEGGGELFF. The whole variable domain, filled in from reference TRBV5-1 and TRBJ2-2, reads KAGVTQTPRYLIKTRGQQVTLSCSPISGHRSVSWYQQTPGQGLQFLFEYFSETQRNKGNFPGRFSGRQFSNSRSEMNVSTLELGDSALYLCASTEGGGELFFGEGSRLTVL.

The rearrangement links TRBV11-2 to TRBJ2-5; D ambiguous. V was cut by 1 base and J by 2 bases, with 14 bases left in between. The CDR3 totals 16 residues. The V gene's germline CDR1 is SGHAT and CDR2 FQNNGV. The CDR3 sequence is CASSLGLGQTQETQYF. The CDR3 DNA follows: TGTGCCAGCAGCTTAGGCCTCGGGCAGACTCAAGAGACCCAGTACTTC. The whole variable domain, remainder taken from reference TRBV11-2 and TRBJ2-5, is EAGVAQSPRYKIIEKRQSVAFWCNPISGHATLYWYQQILGQGPKLLIQFQNNGVVDDSQLPKDRFSAERLKGVDSTLKIQPAKLEDSAVYLCASSLGLGQTQETQYFGPGTRLLVL.

This rearrangement joins TRBV18 to TRBJ1-1; 9 nucleotides line up with TRBD1. J was trimmed by 0 bases and V by 3 bases; bases with no gene match: 2. The CDR3 has 15 amino acids. Germline CDR1 KGHSH, CDR2 LQKENI. The chain's CDR3 is CASSPRTGVNTEAFF. The CDR3 nucleotides are TGTGCCAGCTCACCCAGGACAGGGGTGAACACTGAAGCTTTCTTT.

The chain carries TRBV19 and TRBJ2-1; D might be TRBD1 (6 bases). Trimming pared 5 bases from V and 7 bases from J, leaving 15 bases between. The germline gives CDR1 LNHDA, CDR2 SQIVND (reference sequence). CDR3 length: 14 amino acids. The CDR3 region is CASSGGQLGNEQFF. CDR3 bases: TGTGCCAGTAGTGGGGGACAATTAGGGAATGAGCAGTTCTTC.

The chain recombines TRBV2 with TRBJ2-4; D is unresolved. CDR1 is SNHLY and CDR2 is FYNNEI in the germline V gene. There are 11 residues in the CDR3. V shed 5 bases and J shed 4 bases, with 3 bases lying between them. The CDR3 coding sequence is TGTGCCAGCAGTCCTAAAAACATTCAGTACTTC. Its translation: CASSPKNIQYF.

The V and J genes are TRBV5-5 and TRBJ2-7; possible D gene TRBD1, 5 bases. CDR3 size: 15 residues. Trimming took off 0 bases at V and 5 bases at J, with 15 bases between the two ends. Germline V gives CDR1 SGHKS, CDR2 YYEKEE (reference sequence). In DNA, the CDR3 is TGTGCCAGCAGCTTGGATTGGCAGGGAAGGAACGAGCAGTACTTC. It codes for CASSLDWQGRNEQYF.

The CDR3 spells CASSVLAGEGNEQFF. The CDR3 coding sequence is TGTGCCAGCAGTGTCCTAGCGGGAGAGGGCAATGAGCAGTTCTTC. J is TRBJ2-1 and V is TRBV6-4, with 10 bases that match TRBD2. The germline V gene has CDR1 MRHNA and CDR2 SNTAGT. CDR3 size: 15 residues. Losses at the gene ends were 4 bases for V and 6 bases for J; bases not matched to a gene: 6.

J is TRBJ2-3 and V is TRBV18, with 8 positions matching TRBD2. CDR3 length: 16 residues. V dropped 1 base and J dropped 5; count of bases not matched to a gene: 8. The germline gives CDR1 KGHSH, CDR2 LQKENI. The CDR3 DNA sequence: TGTGCCAGCTCACCACGGACTTCAACTAGCGGAGATACGCAGTATTTT. This gives the protein CASSPRTSTSGDTQYF. The full variable domain, completed using reference TRBV18 and TRBJ2-3, is NAGVMQNPRHLVRRRGQEARLRCSPMKGHSHVYWYRQLPEEGLKFMVYLQKENIIDESGMPKERFSAEFPKEGPSILRIQQVVRGDSAAYFCASSPRTSTSGDTQYFGPGTRLTVL.

This chain connects TRBV6-4 to TRBJ2-1; maybe TRBD1 (5 bases). Germline-derived CDR1 and CDR2 are MRHNA and SNTAGT. The CDR3 runs 15 residues. V was shortened by 3 bases and J by 5 bases, with 14 bases between the two germline ends. CDR3 residues: CASSDRVGQHNEQFF. DNA of the CDR3: TGTGCCAGCAGTGATCGAGTCGGACAACACAATGAGCAGTTCTTC.

Ten or more counts support this clone. The same CDR3 arises from other DNA sequences in this sample as well. The chain couples TRBV11-2 to TRBJ2-1; unclear D gene. The CDR3 runs to 13 residues. Trimming cost V 3 bases and J 0 bases, with 3 bases left between them. The germline V gene encodes CDR1 SGHAT and CDR2 FQNNGV. The CDR3 protein is CASSLYSYNEQFF. The CDR3 nucleotides are TGTGCCAGCAGCTTGTACTCCTACAATGAGCAGTTCTTC. Variable domain in full (rest from reference TRBV11-2 and TRBJ2-1): EAGVAQSPRYKIIEKRQSVAFWCNPISGHATLYWYQQILGQGPKLLIQFQNNGVVDDSQLPKDRFSAERLKGVDSTLKIQPAKLEDSAVYLCASSLYSYNEQFFGPGTRLTVL.

V is TRBV2 and J is TRBJ2-1, with a weak D call TRBD2 (5 bases). CDR1 and CDR2 from the germline V gene are SNHLY and FYNNEI. The CDR3 is 13 residues long. Trimming left V 8 bases short and J 5 bases short, with 13 bases between. The DNA for the CDR3 is TGTGCCAGCGTCGGGGTCACCCACAATGAGCAGTTCTTC. Translation: CASVGVTHNEQFF.